A selection of T cell receptor beta chains follows, all from one sample in a study of T cell responses to AZD1222 COVID-19 vaccine. Profiled with immunoSEQ multiplex PCR; TCRdb holds only in-frame clones, not every one. The sample holds 150,000 or so clones. The sample consisted of peripheral blood. All receptors come from an adult in good health. CDR3s include the opening cysteine and the closing phenylalanine or tryptophan. Each record gives: V gene, D gene, J gene, CDR3 DNA, CDR3 protein. A D gene is named only where the DNA matches it firmly.

>TRBV29-1|NA|TRBJ2-3
TGCAGCGTTGCCCGGTCGGCAGATACGCAGTATTTT
CSVARSADTQYF
>TRBV5-1|NA|TRBJ1-1
TGCGCCAGCAGTTCGGACGGGGAGTACACTGAAGCTTTCTTT
CASSSDGEYTEAFF
>TRBV5-5|TRBD1|TRBJ2-4
TGTGCCAGCAGCTTGGGACAGGGCTTGCAAAACATTCAGTACTTC
CASSLGQGLQNIQYF
>TRBV3-1/TRBV3-2|NA|TRBJ1-2
TGTGCCAGCAGCCCCGGGGGAGGAGCTAACTATGGCTACACCTTC
CASSPGGGANYGYTF
>TRBV14|NA|TRBJ1-1
TGTGCCAGCAGCCAAGATCGGTTGACGAACACTGAAGCTTTCTTT
CASSQDRLTNTEAFF
>TRBV4-3|TRBD1|TRBJ1-4
TGCGCCAGCAGCCATCGGACAGGGGGCGGAGAAAAACTGTTTTTT
CASSHRTGGGEKLFF
>TRBV5-6|NA|TRBJ1-4
TGTGCCAGCAGCTTGACAGTAGATGAAAAACTGTTTTTT
CASSLTVDEKLFF
>TRBV6-5|NA|TRBJ1-5
TGTGCCAGCAGCCGAACTAGACAGGCGGATCAGCCCCAGCATTTT
CASSRTRQADQPQHF
>TRBV4-1|NA|TRBJ1-1
TGCGCCAGCAGCCAAGTTCTCCACCGACAGCTAAACACTGAAGCTTTCTTT
CASSQVLHRQLNTEAFF
>TRBV6-5|NA|TRBJ1-2
TGTGCCAGCGCCGTTGAGGGTGCGGGGGGCTACACCTTC
CASAVEGAGGYTF
>TRBV4-1|TRBD1|TRBJ2-7
TGCGCCAGCAGCCAAGATGTGGGGACAGCCCATCTTTTCTACGAGCAGTACTTC
CASSQDVGTAHLFYEQYF
>TRBV11-2|NA|TRBJ2-3
TGTGCCAGCAGCTTAGTGGGTCAAGAGACAGATACGCAGTATTTT
CASSLVGQETDTQYF
>TRBV12-3/TRBV12-4|TRBD1|TRBJ1-1
TGTGCCAGCAGTGGACAGGCTTTGACTGAAGCTTTCTTT
CASSGQALTEAFF
>TRBV7-3|NA|TRBJ2-5
TGTGCCAGCAGCTTAAATGGGGTTCCAGAGACCCAGTACTTC
CASSLNGVPETQYF
>TRBV29-1|NA|TRBJ1-1
TGCAGCGTTGAGTCGCACATGAACACTGAAGCTTTCTTT
CSVESHMNTEAFF
>TRBV5-1|NA|TRBJ1-4
TGCGCCAGCAGCTTGAGAGGGGGGGATGAAAAACTGTTTTTT
CASSLRGGDEKLFF
>TRBV19|NA|TRBJ1-5
TGTGCCAGTTACGAGGGGGGGACCGACAATCAGCCCCAGCATTTT
CASYEGGTDNQPQHF
>TRBV5-1|NA|TRBJ1-3
TGCGCCAGCAGCTTTGGGGCCTCACACTCTGGAAACACCATATATTTT
CASSFGASHSGNTIYF
>TRBV6-1|TRBD1|TRBJ2-3
TGTGCCAGCAGTGAAGACAGGGGGCCAGATACGCAGTATTTT
CASSEDRGPDTQYF
>TRBV4-3|TRBD1|TRBJ2-7
TGCGCCAGCAGCCAAGGCAGGGGGCGAGAGCAGTACTTC
CASSQGRGREQYF
>TRBV6-5|NA|TRBJ1-4
TGTGCCAGCAGTAGGGGACCAAATGAAAAACTGTTTTTT
CASSRGPNEKLFF
>TRBV27|NA|TRBJ1-2
TGTGCCAGCAGCCCATCGACAGGTGCTAACTATGGCTACACCTTC
CASSPSTGANYGYTF
>TRBV7-3|TRBD1|TRBJ2-7
TGTGCCAGCAGCTTACGGACAGGGGGCGAGCAGTACTTC
CASSLRTGGEQYF
>TRBV18|NA|TRBJ1-2
TGTGCCAGCTCACCAGGGGAGGACTATGGCTACACCTTC
CASSPGEDYGYTF
>TRBV6-5|TRBD2|TRBJ2-5
TGTGCCAGCCGCACACTAGCGGGGGCCGCCGAGACCCAGTACTTC
CASRTLAGAAETQYF
>TRBV2|NA|TRBJ1-5
TGTGCCAGCAGTTACGACAGGTATCAGCCCCAGCATTTT
CASSYDRYQPQHF
>TRBV7-2|TRBD1|TRBJ1-1
TGTGCCAGCAGCCTACTGACAGGGCGTACTGAAGCTTTCTTT
CASSLLTGRTEAFF
>TRBV16|NA|TRBJ1-1
TGTGCCAGCAGCCCAGAATTGGGGGTTGAAGCTTTCTTT
CASSPELGVEAFF
>TRBV9|NA|TRBJ2-3
TGTGCCAGCAGCGTAGAGGGGTTGGGAGATACGCAGTATTTT
CASSVEGLGDTQYF
>TRBV28|NA|TRBJ1-5
TGTGCCAGCAGTTCGGGCGATCAGCCCCAGCATTTT
CASSSGDQPQHF
>TRBV2|NA|TRBJ1-2
TGTGCCAGCAGTGAAGTCCCCAGAACTAACTATGGCTACACCTTC
CASSEVPRTNYGYTF
>TRBV6-5|NA|TRBJ1-3
TGTGCCAGCGGGGGGAGGTTTAACTCTGGAAACACCATATATTTT
CASGGRFNSGNTIYF
>TRBV6-2/TRBV6-3|NA|TRBJ1-2
TGTGCCAGCAGTTACTCGGGAACTAACTATGGCTACACCTTC
CASSYSGTNYGYTF
>TRBV28|TRBD1|TRBJ2-3
TGTGCCAGCAGTTTTCAGGGGGCGGGCACAGATACGCAGTATTTT
CASSFQGAGTDTQYF
>TRBV5-1|NA|TRBJ1-1
TGCGCCAGCAGCTTGGGCTCGCGGGGGGCGGCCACTGAAGCTTTCTTT
CASSLGSRGAATEAFF
>TRBV11-2|NA|TRBJ1-6
TGTGCCAGCAGCTTATGGGACACCGGGCGCTCACCCCTCCACTTT
CASSLWDTGRSPLHF
>TRBV6-2/TRBV6-3|NA|TRBJ1-1
TGTGCCAGCAGTTACTGGGTTGAAGCTTTCTTT
CASSYWVEAFF
>TRBV5-4|NA|TRBJ1-1
TGTGCCAGCAGCTTGGCAGGTGGGGCGAACACTGAAGCTTTCTTT
CASSLAGGANTEAFF
>TRBV6-2/TRBV6-3|TRBD2|TRBJ2-3
TGTGCCAGCAGTTACGTGGGACTAGCCGCAGATACGCAGTATTTT
CASSYVGLAADTQYF
>TRBV3-1/TRBV3-2|NA|TRBJ2-7
TGTGCCAGCAGCTCCCCCACAGGTCCCCTCTACGAGCAGTACTTC
CASSSPTGPLYEQYF
>TRBV11-2|NA|TRBJ2-1
TGTGCCAGCAGCGCCGGAGGTTACAATGAGCAGTTCTTC
CASSAGGYNEQFF
>TRBV28|NA|TRBJ1-4
TGTGCCACCTACCGGCAAAATGGTGGAGCAACTAATGAAAAACTGTTTTTT
CATYRQNGGATNEKLFF
>TRBV5-5|TRBD1|TRBJ1-6
TGTGCCAGCAGCAGGACAGGGTCCTATTCACCCCTCCACTTT
CASSRTGSYSPLHF
>TRBV7-8|NA|TRBJ1-4
TGTGCCAGCAGCTTCCCGTTAGGGGGGTTAACAACTAATGAAAAACTGTTTTTT
CASSFPLGGLTTNEKLFF
>TRBV28|NA|TRBJ1-1
TGTGCCAGCAAGCTAGGGGGTGGGGCAGTGGAAGCTTTCTTT
CASKLGGGAVEAFF
>TRBV29-1|NA|TRBJ2-7
TGCAGCGTTGGGCAGGGGATCGACGAGCAGTACTTC
CSVGQGIDEQYF
>TRBV7-3|NA|TRBJ1-1
TGTGCCAGCAGCTTAGTAGGCAGGGACACTGAAGCTTTCTTT
CASSLVGRDTEAFF
>TRBV4-1|NA|TRBJ2-1
TGCGCCAGCAGCCAAGAAGGGGGTTCCTACAATGAGCAGTTCTTC
CASSQEGGSYNEQFF
>TRBV6-6|TRBD1|TRBJ1-5
TGTGCCAGCAGCCGGGACAGGTCGATGAATCAGCCCCAGCATTTT
CASSRDRSMNQPQHF
>TRBV4-1|NA|TRBJ2-5
TGCGCCAGCAGCCAAGATCGGTGGGGAGAGACCCAGTACTTC
CASSQDRWGETQYF
>TRBV19|TRBD1|TRBJ1-5
TGTGCCAGTAGTACTACAGGGGGCGCGGGACAGCCCCAGCATTTT
CASSTTGGAGQPQHF